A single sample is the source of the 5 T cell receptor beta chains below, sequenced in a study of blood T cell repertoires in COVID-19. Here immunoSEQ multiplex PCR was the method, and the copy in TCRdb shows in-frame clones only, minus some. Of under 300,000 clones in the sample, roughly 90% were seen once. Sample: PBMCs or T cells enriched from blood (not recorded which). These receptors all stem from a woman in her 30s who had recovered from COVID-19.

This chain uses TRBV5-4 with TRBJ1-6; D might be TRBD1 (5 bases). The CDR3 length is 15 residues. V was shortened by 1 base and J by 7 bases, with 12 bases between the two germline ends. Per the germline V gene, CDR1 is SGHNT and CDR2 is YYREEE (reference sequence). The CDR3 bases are TGTGCCAGCAGCTTGTTGTTAGGGGCGAATTCACCCCTCCACTTT. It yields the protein CASSLLLGANSPLHF.

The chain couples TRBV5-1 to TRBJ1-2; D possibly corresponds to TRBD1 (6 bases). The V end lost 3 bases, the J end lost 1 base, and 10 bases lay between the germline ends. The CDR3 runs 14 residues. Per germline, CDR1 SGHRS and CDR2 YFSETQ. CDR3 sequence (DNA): TGCGCCAGCAGCTCCAGGACAGATAACTATGGCTACACCTTC. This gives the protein CASSSRTDNYGYTF.

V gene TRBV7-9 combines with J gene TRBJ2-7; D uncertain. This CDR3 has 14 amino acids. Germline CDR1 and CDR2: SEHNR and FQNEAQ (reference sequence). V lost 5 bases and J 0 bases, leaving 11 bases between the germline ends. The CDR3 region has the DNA TGTGCCAGCAGCCCCGCCACAAACTCCTACGAGCAGTACTTC. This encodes CASSPATNSYEQYF.

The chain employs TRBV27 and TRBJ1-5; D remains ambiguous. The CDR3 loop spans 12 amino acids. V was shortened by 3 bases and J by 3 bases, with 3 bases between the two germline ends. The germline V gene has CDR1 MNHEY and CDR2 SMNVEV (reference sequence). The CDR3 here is CASSFFNQPQHF. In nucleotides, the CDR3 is TGTGCCAGCAGTTTCTTCAATCAGCCCCAGCATTTT.

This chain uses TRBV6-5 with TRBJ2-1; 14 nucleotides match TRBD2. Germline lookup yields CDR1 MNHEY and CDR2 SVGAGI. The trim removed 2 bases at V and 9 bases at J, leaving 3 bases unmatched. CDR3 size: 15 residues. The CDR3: CASSYLTSGGVEQFF. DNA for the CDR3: TGTGCCAGCAGTTACCTGACTAGCGGGGGGGTTGAGCAGTTCTTC.